These 22 T cell receptor beta chains came from one sample sequenced in a study of identical twins. MiXCR, run by TCRdb on the 5' RACE reads, gives a single entry per CDR3 protein. Here the sample spans fewer than 500,000 distinct CDR3 sequences, approximately 14% being singletons. These data also formed part of another study, on yellow fever vaccine responses in identical twins.

The sample comprised CD4+ T cells sorted from blood. Receptor source: a woman younger than 30 in good health.

The V gene is TRBV4-3, the J gene TRBJ2-3; 10 bases agree with TRBD2. The CDR3 is 18 amino acids. The germline CDR1 and CDR2 sequences are LGHNA and YSLEER. V dropped 1 base and J dropped 5; count of bases not matched to a gene: 12. The CDR3 bases are TGCGCCAGCAGCCAAGCTCTTCTAGCGGGAGTCGGGAGAGATACGCAGTATTTT. Its protein product is CASSQALLAGVGRDTQYF.

This clonotype came up a few times. The chain recombines TRBV5-1 with TRBJ2-7; D is unclear. Trimming removed 5 bases from V and 3 bases from J, with 9 bases in between. Germline V gene sequence: CDR1 SGHRS, CDR2 YFSETQ. The CDR3 is 12 amino acids. CDR3 sequence (DNA): TGCGCCAGCAGTCATCCGGACTACGAGCAGTACTTC. Translated: CASSHPDYEQYF.

This clonotype was found many times. The rearrangement joins TRBV12-3 or TRBV12-4 to TRBJ2-3, with D possibly called TRBD1 or TRBD2 (5 bases each). Trimming stripped 6 bases from V and 6 bases from J, with 13 bases between. This CDR3 region has 13 residues. This CDR3 reads CASRRDPADTQYF. The DNA for the CDR3 is TGTGCCAGCAGACGGGACCCCGCGGATACGCAGTATTTT.

This chain joins TRBV29-1 and TRBJ2-1; D not certain. Trimming took 7 bases from V and 5 from J, leaving 12 bases between them. The CDR3 runs 12 residues. Per the germline V gene, CDR1 is SQVTM and CDR2 is ANQGSEA. The CDR3: CSGKLGHNEQFF. DNA for the CDR3: TGCAGCGGTAAATTAGGTCACAATGAGCAGTTCTTC.

This clonotype was found a few times. The chain has TRBV30 and TRBJ2-6; D is undetermined. The V gene's germline CDR1 is GTSNPN and CDR2 SVGIG (reference sequence). CDR3 length: 14 residues. Trimming pared 1 base from V and 4 bases from J, leaving 8 bases between. The CDR3 spells CAWSESRGANVLTF. The CDR3 coding sequence is TGTGCCTGGAGTGAGTCCCGGGGGGCCAACGTCCTGACTTTC.

In its sample, this clonotype was seen a few times. The chain uses TRBV9 and TRBJ2-3; D remains unclear. V lost 4 bases, J lost 10 bases, and 13 bases lay in between. Per the germline V gene, CDR1 is SGDLS and CDR2 is YYNGEE. This CDR3 contains 12 residues. In nucleotides, the CDR3 is TGTGCCAGCAGCCCAGGAGTGGCGGCGCAGTATTTT. Residues: CASSPGVAAQYF.

This clonotype was detected only a few times. This rearrangement joins TRBV7-2 to TRBJ2-7; 12 bases are a match to TRBD2. CDR1 is SGHTA, CDR2 FQGNSA, per germline. The CDR3 runs to 16 residues. The trim removed 1 base at V and 4 bases at J, leaving 5 bases unmatched. CDR3 bases: TGTGCCAGCAGCTTAGTAGTGACTAGCGGGAGTTACGAGCAGTACTTC. Translated: CASSLVVTSGSYEQYF.

This chain uses TRBV5-1 with TRBJ1-3; 10 bases fit TRBD1. Per germline, CDR1 SGHRS and CDR2 YFSETQ. J gave up 4 bases and V 4 bases, and 5 bases lay outside the gene matches. The CDR3 is made up of 15 amino acids. The CDR3 loop reads CASSTGQGLGNTIYF. CDR3 sequence (DNA): TGCGCCAGCAGCACGGGACAGGGGCTGGGAAACACCATATATTTT. The complete variable domain, with remaining parts taken from reference TRBV5-1 and TRBJ1-3, reads KAGVTQTPRYLIKTRGQQVTLSCSPISGHRSVSWYQQTPGQGLQFLFEYFSETQRNKGNFPGRFSGRQFSNSRSEMNVSTLELGDSALYLCASSTGQGLGNTIYFGEGSWLTVV.

The V call is TRBV18, the J call TRBJ2-2; D might be TRBD1 (6 bases). Germline V CDR1 and CDR2: KGHSH, LQKENI. The CDR3 has 16 amino acids. V was cut by 5 bases and J by 6 bases, with 19 bases left in between. CDR3 in amino acids: CASSIPGHQGSGELFF. Here the CDR3 DNA reads TGTGCCAGCTCAATACCGGGACATCAGGGGTCCGGGGAGCTGTTTTTT. Full variable domain (missing parts from reference TRBV18 and TRBJ2-2): NAGVMQNPRHLVRRRGQEARLRCSPMKGHSHVYWYRQLPEEGLKFMVYLQKENIIDESGMPKERFSAEFPKEGPSILRIQQVVRGDSAAYFCASSIPGHQGSGELFFGEGSRLTVL.

In this sample, this clonotype turned up a few times. One junction end does not reproduce the germline sequence, and a read error may be involved. The rearrangement uses TRBV14 and TRBJ2-2; either TRBD1 or TRBD2 may supply D (5 bases each). Germline V gene lookup returns CDR1 SGHDN and CDR2 FVKESK. The CDR3 contains 16 residues. CDR3 DNA: TGTGCTAGCAGCTTAAATTCCGGGGCCAACACCGGGGAGCTGTTTTTT. Residues: CASSLNSGANTGELFF.

This clonotype showed up many times. Germline is not matched at one junction end, which may reflect a read error. The chain employs TRBV5-1 and TRBJ2-2; D ambiguous. CDR3 length: 12 residues. CDR1 is SGHRS, CDR2 YFSETQ, per germline. The CDR3: CASSLNIGELFF. CDR3 nucleotide sequence: TGCGCCAGCAGCTTAAACATCGGGGAGCTGTTTTTT.

V and J are TRBV5-1 and TRBJ2-2; D possibly corresponds to TRBD1 (6 bases). The germline gives CDR1 SGHRS, CDR2 YFSETQ. V lost 7 bases to trimming and J lost 3 bases, with 16 bases between them. The CDR3 has 15 residues. DNA of the CDR3: TGCGCCAGCGTTTCAGGACAGACCTACACCGGGGAGCTGTTTTTT. It translates to CASVSGQTYTGELFF.

A few counts support this clonotype. The chain uses TRBV6-1 and TRBJ2-7, with 15 bases matching TRBD2. The trim removed 6 bases at V and 3 bases at J, leaving 6 bases unmatched. Per the germline V gene, CDR1 is MNHNS and CDR2 is SASEGT. CDR3 length equals 16 residues. The CDR3 bases are TGTGCCAGCAGCCGACCGGGACTAGCGGGAGGCTACGAGCAGTACTTC. It codes for CASSRPGLAGGYEQYF.

The CDR3 DNA sequence: TGTGCCAGCAGTTTATGGTGGGACAGAAAAAACAATGAGCAGTTCTTC. Translating it yields CASSLWWDRKNNEQFF. The rearrangement links TRBV28 to TRBJ2-1; 7 bases map to TRBD1. This CDR3 is 16 amino acids long. Trimming removed 0 bases from V and 5 bases from J; junction bases left unmatched: 7. Germline V gene data show CDR1 as MDHEN and CDR2 as SYDVKM.

The sample holds a few counts of this clonotype. CDR3 region: CSARSGRDRSNQPQHF. The CDR3 DNA is TGCAGTGCTAGATCAGGCCGAGACCGTAGCAATCAGCCCCAGCATTTT. The chain couples TRBV20-1 to TRBJ1-5, with D hard to call. V was cut by 2 bases and J by 0 bases, with 14 bases left in between. This CDR3 has 16 residues. In germline, CDR1 is DFQATT, CDR2 SNEGSKA (reference sequence).

J is TRBJ2-7 and V is TRBV5-1; 12 nucleotides agree with TRBD2. The junction had 12 bases not matched to a gene; V was cut back by 4 bases and J by 1 base. This CDR3 is 18 amino acids long. Germline CDR1 and CDR2: SGHRS and YFSETQ. The CDR3 region has the DNA TGCGCCAGCAGCCCAAAAAAAGTACTAGCGGGAGGTTCCTACGAGCAGTACTTC. Translating it yields CASSPKKVLAGGSYEQYF.

The V gene is TRBV7-2, the J gene TRBJ2-1, with D hard to call. The germline CDR1 and CDR2 sequences are SGHTA and FQGNSA. The CDR3 has 14 amino acids. V dropped 5 bases and J dropped 8 bases, with 16 bases sitting between them. The CDR3 DNA reads as TGTGCCAGCAGCGACCGGATTCCCCCCCATGAGCAGTTCTTC. This sequence encodes CASSDRIPPHEQFF.

The table lists this clonotype with a few counts. The chain employs TRBV4-3 and TRBJ2-6; the D gene is possibly TRBD1 (5 bases). This CDR3 contains 16 residues. From germline, CDR1 is LGHNA and CDR2 YSLEER. V shed 0 bases and J shed 2 bases, with 8 bases lying between them. DNA for the CDR3: TGCGCCAGCAGCCAAGATAGGGGTCCTGGGGCCAACGTCCTGACTTTC. Amino acids: CASSQDRGPGANVLTF.

There are a few counts of this clonotype. This sequence joins TRBV6-4 and TRBJ2-1; the D call may be TRBD1 or TRBD2 (5 bases each). Germline assignment: CDR1 MRHNA and CDR2 SNTAGT. The CDR3 sequence is 18 residues long. V was trimmed by 7 bases and J by 7 bases, leaving 29 bases between them. CDR3 protein: CASTEPRIGAQRMNEQFF. The CDR3 DNA reads as TGTGCCAGCACTGAGCCCCGAATCGGGGCCCAGCGGATGAATGAGCAGTTCTTC.

This clonotype has at least ten counts. The chain recombines TRBV28 with TRBJ1-5; D ambiguous. This CDR3 has 12 residues. Germline V gene lookup returns CDR1 MDHEN and CDR2 SYDVKM. The V gene lost 11 bases and the J gene lost 0 bases, with 8 bases spanning the gap. For the CDR3, the DNA is TGTGCCGGAGATTCTAGCAATCAGCCCCAGCATTTT. Residues: CAGDSSNQPQHF.

This clonotype has a count of ten or more. The rearrangement joins TRBV7-2 to TRBJ2-1, with D maybe TRBD2 (7 bases). CDR1 is SGHTA and CDR2 is FQGNSA in the germline V gene. The CDR3 has 15 amino acids. Deletions cut 1 base from V and 2 bases from J, with 9 bases between. The CDR3 reads CASSLVGGAYNEQFF. In DNA, the CDR3 is TGTGCCAGCAGCTTAGTAGGGGGGGCCTACAATGAGCAGTTCTTC.

This clonotype was counted between two and nine times. The chain carries TRBV5-1 and TRBJ2-3; D might be TRBD2 (5 bases). V was shortened by 2 bases and J by 6 bases, with 10 bases between the two germline ends. The CDR3 runs 13 residues. Germline CDR1 reads SGHRS; CDR2 reads YFSETQ. CDR3 sequence reads: CASSFQEADTQYF. DNA of the CDR3: TGCGCCAGCAGCTTTCAGGAGGCGGATACGCAGTATTTT.